This T cell receptor (beta chain) comes out of a study of spatial heterogeneity in lung cancer. General study findings and limits: Tumor mutation count correlated with how many alpha and beta TCRs expanded intratumorally. Coverage of tumor T cells, by estimate, reached roughly 7% for alpha chains and about 12% for beta chains.

The sample's time point: sample taken at primary tumor resection. The donor population consisted of some 72 patients with untreated, early-stage non-small cell lung cancer. The sequenced material consisted of unsorted whole RNA from tumor, nontumor lung or frozen PBMC. TCRdb ran MiXCR on the 5' RACE reads and lists one entry per CDR3 protein. The data show about 4,200 distinct CDR3 sequences, about 6% seen once. Germline-derived CDR1 and CDR2 are KGHSY and FQNENV. V lost 2 bases, J lost 9 bases, and 11 bases lay in between. The length of the CDR3 is 13 residues. Points on this clonotype: Its cognate antigen is unknown.

V is TRBV16 and J is TRBJ2-1; D possibly corresponds to TRBD1 (5 bases). This TCR derives from a male donor with early-stage non-small cell lung cancer. Sequencing was performed on lung tumor tissue, taken at surgery. The chain's CDR3 is CASSQDRTGEQFF. The CDR3 nucleotides read TGTGCCAGCAGCCAAGACAGAACAGGTGAGCAGTTCTTC.